The source of this TCR beta chain is a study of blood T cell repertoires in COVID-19. Study as a whole: Some COVID-19 samples were acute and others convalescent; all came from the United States, Italy and Spain.

Study processing details: Nucleated cell number was recorded as an estimate derived from reference gene primer amplification. TCRdb's copy holds only in-frame clones and misses some; the assay was immunoSEQ multiplex PCR. V, J and clone size are those of that table, while D and trimming were read from the DNA. The table has around 170,000 clones, approximately 86% seen once. The V end was cut by 5 bases, the J end by 0 bases, with 14 bases between. Germline V CDR1 and CDR2: PRHDT, FYEKMQ (reference sequence). This CDR3 region has 17 residues. This receptor was identified in a man in his fifties or sixties with active or convalescent COVID-19. The source material was peripheral blood. The rearrangement joins TRBV13 to TRBJ1-6, with TRBD1 as a possible D gene (6 bases). The chain's CDR3 is CASSPDRLSSYNSPLHF. As DNA, the CDR3 is TGTGCCAGCAGCCCCGACAGGCTCAGCTCCTATAATTCACCCCTCCACTTT.